This T cell receptor beta chain comes out of a study of OX40 agonist ivuxolimab in advanced cancers. Study at large: The patients' treatment was ivuxolimab, an agonistic anti-OX40 (CD134) antibody.

Measured with immunoSEQ multiplex PCR; TCRdb has only the in-frame clones, and not every one. The table lists about 61,000 clones, more than 85% of them singletons. This TCR came from an adult with an advanced solid tumor such as melanoma, head and neck, liver or kidney cancer. The source material was CD4+ or CD8+ T cells sorted from blood, sampled in a trial of the OX40 agonist ivuxolimab.

The CDR3 region has the DNA TGTGCCAGCGCCAGCGGGGCTGGCAATCAGCCCCAGCATTTT. Translating gives CASASGAGNQPQHF. The chain has TRBV7-9 and TRBJ1-5, with D maybe TRBD1 (5 bases). The germline V gene encodes CDR1 SEHNR and CDR2 FQNEAQ (reference sequence). V shed 8 bases and J shed 2 bases, with 13 bases lying between them. CDR3 length: 14 amino acids.